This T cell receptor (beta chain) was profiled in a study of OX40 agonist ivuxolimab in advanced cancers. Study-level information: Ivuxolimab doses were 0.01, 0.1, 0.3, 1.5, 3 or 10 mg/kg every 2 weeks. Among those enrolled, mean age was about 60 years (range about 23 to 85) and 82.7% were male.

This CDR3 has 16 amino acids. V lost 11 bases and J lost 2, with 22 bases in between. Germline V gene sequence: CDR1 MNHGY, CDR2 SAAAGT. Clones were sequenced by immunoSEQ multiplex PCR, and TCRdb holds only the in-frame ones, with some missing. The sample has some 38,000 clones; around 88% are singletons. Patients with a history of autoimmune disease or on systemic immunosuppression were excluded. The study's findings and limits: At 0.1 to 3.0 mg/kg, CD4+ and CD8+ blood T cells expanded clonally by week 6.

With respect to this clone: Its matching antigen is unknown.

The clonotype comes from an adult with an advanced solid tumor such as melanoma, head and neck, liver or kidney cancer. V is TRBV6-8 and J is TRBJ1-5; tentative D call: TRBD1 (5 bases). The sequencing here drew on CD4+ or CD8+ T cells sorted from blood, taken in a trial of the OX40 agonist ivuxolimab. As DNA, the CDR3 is TGTGCCGGGGGTCCAGGGACCGAGGAAGGCAATCAGCCCCAGCATTTT. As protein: CAGGPGTEEGNQPQHF.